This is a list of T cell receptor beta chains from one sample in a study of identical twins. TCRdb re-called the 5' RACE reads with MiXCR, one entry per CDR3 protein. The sample gives around 250,000 distinct CDR3 sequences, about 13% of which show up once; roughly 4% is in the top ten. A further study also used this sample, focusing on yellow fever vaccine responses in identical twins.

Sequencing was done on a sample of memory (CD45RO+) T cells sorted from blood. Every receptor here comes from a woman between 18 and 29 years old in good health. Both conserved end residues are part of each CDR3. A D gene is named only where the DNA matches it firmly. Some rows mark clone size as missing; the rest say once, few, many or name a class of expanded clone.

D gene: NA; clone size: many; J gene: TRBJ1-5; V gene: TRBV12-3/TRBV12-4; CDR3 protein: CASSFFSYQPQHF; CDR3 DNA: TGTGCCAGCAGTTTTTTCAGCTATCAGCCCCAGCATTTT
D gene: NA; clone size: many; J gene: TRBJ1-2; V gene: TRBV12-3/TRBV12-4; CDR3 protein: CASSTPRKGLYGYTF; CDR3 DNA: TGTGCCAGCAGTACGCCTCGGAAAGGACTCTATGGCTACACCTTC
D gene: TRBD2; clone size: few; J gene: TRBJ2-7; V gene: TRBV6-1; CDR3 protein: CASSELAGYEQYF; CDR3 DNA: TGTGCCAGCAGTGAACTAGCGGGCTACGAGCAGTACTTC
D gene: NA; clone size: many; J gene: TRBJ2-1; V gene: TRBV29-1; CDR3 protein: CSVERRYNEQFF; CDR3 DNA: TGCAGCGTTGAACGCCGGTACAATGAGCAGTTCTTC
D gene: NA; clone size: NA; J gene: TRBJ2-5; V gene: TRBV27; CDR3 protein: CASSPLLGETQYF; CDR3 DNA: TGTGCCAGCAGCCCTCTGCTGGGGGAGACCCAGTACTTC
D gene: NA; clone size: few; J gene: TRBJ1-1; V gene: TRBV20-1; CDR3 protein: CSARGRGGSMAFF; CDR3 DNA: TGCAGTGCCAGGGGACGTGGTGGGAGCATGGCTTTCTTT
D gene: TRBD1; clone size: NA; J gene: TRBJ1-5; V gene: TRBV6-1; CDR3 protein: CASSPGDRNQPQHF; CDR3 DNA: TGTGCCAGCAGTCCTGGGGACAGAAATCAGCCCCAGCATTTT
D gene: NA; clone size: NA; J gene: TRBJ2-7; V gene: TRBV10-3; CDR3 protein: CAISEADSTYEQYF; CDR3 DNA: TGTGCCATCAGTGAGGCGGACAGCACCTACGAGCAGTACTTC
D gene: TRBD2; clone size: NA; J gene: TRBJ2-6; V gene: TRBV6-5; CDR3 protein: CASSYRGGSSGANVLTF; CDR3 DNA: TGTGCCAGCAGTTACAGGGGAGGGAGCTCTGGGGCCAACGTCCTGACTTTC
D gene: NA; clone size: NA; J gene: TRBJ2-7; V gene: TRBV14; CDR3 protein: CASSRQPPGQTRNEQYF; CDR3 DNA: TGTGCCAGCAGCCGACAGCCACCGGGACAGACTAGGAACGAGCAGTACTTC
D gene: TRBD2; clone size: NA; J gene: TRBJ2-1; V gene: TRBV7-2; CDR3 protein: CASSVTSGSLYEQFF; CDR3 DNA: TGTGCCAGCAGCGTAACTAGCGGGAGTTTGTATGAGCAGTTCTTC
D gene: TRBD1; clone size: few; J gene: TRBJ2-7; V gene: TRBV9; CDR3 protein: CASSNTGTGTIEQYF; CDR3 DNA: TGTGCCAGCAGCAATACCGGGACAGGGACAATCGAGCAGTACTTC
D gene: TRBD1; clone size: NA; J gene: TRBJ2-2; V gene: TRBV30; CDR3 protein: CASQRPRRGTGSAGELFF; CDR3 DNA: TGTGCCTCCCAAAGGCCCAGGCGCGGGACAGGGTCCGCCGGGGAGCTGTTTTTT
D gene: NA; clone size: few; J gene: TRBJ1-5; V gene: TRBV20-1; CDR3 protein: CSATEAGRGDNQPQHF; CDR3 DNA: TGCAGTGCCACCGAGGCGGGTAGGGGCGACAATCAGCCCCAGCATTTT
D gene: NA; clone size: NA; J gene: TRBJ2-1; V gene: TRBV20-1; CDR3 protein: CSARAPGLAKFNEQFF; CDR3 DNA: TGCAGTGCTAGAGCTCCGGGACTGGCCAAATTTAATGAGCAGTTCTTC
D gene: NA; clone size: many; J gene: TRBJ2-3; V gene: TRBV10-3; CDR3 protein: CAISESDTLTDTQYF; CDR3 DNA: TGTGCCATCAGTGAGTCGGACACCCTCACAGATACGCAGTATTTT
D gene: TRBD1; clone size: NA; J gene: TRBJ1-4; V gene: TRBV2; CDR3 protein: CASRRQGITANEKLFF; CDR3 DNA: TGTGCCAGCCGAAGACAGGGAATTACAGCTAATGAAAAACTGTTTTTT
D gene: TRBD1; clone size: many; J gene: TRBJ2-1; V gene: TRBV12-3/TRBV12-4; CDR3 protein: CASSPTGGSYNEQFF; CDR3 DNA: TGTGCCAGCAGCCCGACAGGGGGCTCCTACAATGAGCAGTTCTTC
D gene: TRBD1; clone size: once; J gene: TRBJ2-6; V gene: TRBV20-1; CDR3 protein: CSAQLQGAPGANVLTF; CDR3 DNA: TGCAGTGCACAACTACAGGGGGCGCCTGGGGCCAACGTCCTGACTTTC
D gene: TRBD2; clone size: few; J gene: TRBJ2-3; V gene: TRBV12-3/TRBV12-4; CDR3 protein: CASSFISGGDGTQYF; CDR3 DNA: TGTGCCAGCAGTTTCATTTCTGGGGGGGACGGTACGCAGTATTTT
D gene: TRBD2; clone size: NA; J gene: TRBJ2-2; V gene: TRBV6-1; CDR3 protein: CASSETGGTGELFF; CDR3 DNA: TGTGCCAGCAGTGAAACGGGAGGTACCGGGGAGCTGTTTTTT
D gene: TRBD1; clone size: many; J gene: TRBJ2-7; V gene: TRBV20-1; CDR3 protein: CSARSGTGAYEQYF; CDR3 DNA: TGCAGTGCTAGATCCGGGACAGGGGCCTACGAGCAGTACTTC
D gene: TRBD2; clone size: few; J gene: TRBJ2-7; V gene: TRBV4-2; CDR3 protein: CASSQGQAGGASYEQYF; CDR3 DNA: TGTGCCAGCAGCCAAGGTCAGGCGGGAGGGGCCTCCTACGAGCAGTACTTC
D gene: NA; clone size: NA; J gene: TRBJ2-1; V gene: TRBV5-6; CDR3 protein: CASSTDAGYSPVSYNEQFF; CDR3 DNA: TGTGCCAGCAGCACGGACGCGGGATACAGCCCTGTGTCCTACAATGAGCAGTTCTTC
D gene: NA; clone size: many; J gene: TRBJ2-7; V gene: TRBV9; CDR3 protein: CASSVDLGDWTTTYEQYF; CDR3 DNA: TGTGCCAGCAGCGTAGATCTCGGTGATTGGACTACGACATACGAGCAGTACTTC
D gene: NA; clone size: NA; J gene: TRBJ2-3; V gene: TRBV27; CDR3 protein: CASSLSLAWDTQYF; CDR3 DNA: TGTGCCAGCAGTTTATCGCTGGCGTGGGATACGCAGTATTTT
D gene: NA; clone size: NA; J gene: TRBJ1-5; V gene: TRBV3-1; CDR3 protein: CASSQGAGLNQPQHF; CDR3 DNA: TGTGCCAGCAGCCAAGGAGCCGGGCTCAATCAGCCCCAGCATTTT
D gene: TRBD1; clone size: few; J gene: TRBJ2-7; V gene: TRBV20-1; CDR3 protein: CSARTGGYEQYF; CDR3 DNA: TGCAGTGCTAGGACAGGGGGATACGAGCAGTACTTC
D gene: NA; clone size: NA; J gene: TRBJ2-2; V gene: TRBV4-3; CDR3 protein: CASSQQGNTGELFF; CDR3 DNA: TGCGCCAGCAGCCAACAGGGGAACACCGGGGAGCTGTTTTTT
D gene: TRBD2; clone size: few; J gene: TRBJ2-3; V gene: TRBV5-6; CDR3 protein: CASSLFSAGGPRDTQYF; CDR3 DNA: TGTGCCAGCAGCTTGTTTTCAGCGGGGGGGCCGAGGGATACGCAGTATTTT
D gene: NA; clone size: few; J gene: TRBJ2-1; V gene: TRBV3-1; CDR3 protein: CASSRFTEGLSTEQFF; CDR3 DNA: TGTGCCAGCAGCCGATTTACTGAGGGCCTTTCTACGGAGCAGTTCTTC
D gene: NA; clone size: NA; J gene: TRBJ2-3; V gene: TRBV11-2; CDR3 protein: CASRRADTQYF; CDR3 DNA: TGTGCCAGCAGAAGAGCGGATACGCAGTATTTT
D gene: TRBD2; clone size: NA; J gene: TRBJ2-7; V gene: TRBV20-1; CDR3 protein: CSARDPSGGPQQYF; CDR3 DNA: TGCAGTGCTAGAGATCCTAGCGGGGGCCCTCAGCAGTACTTC
D gene: TRBD2; clone size: few; J gene: TRBJ2-7; V gene: TRBV20-1; CDR3 protein: CRAAGASGLEQYF; CDR3 DNA: TGCAGGGCCGCCGGGGCTAGCGGACTCGAGCAGTACTTC
D gene: TRBD2; clone size: many; J gene: TRBJ2-1; V gene: TRBV4-2; CDR3 protein: CASSQVSGRSYNEQFF; CDR3 DNA: TGTGCCAGCAGCCAAGTTAGCGGGAGAAGTTACAATGAGCAGTTCTTC
D gene: NA; clone size: NA; J gene: TRBJ2-1; V gene: TRBV11-2; CDR3 protein: CASSPGPLPRDEQFF; CDR3 DNA: TGTGCCAGCAGCCCAGGCCCGCTTCCTAGGGATGAGCAGTTCTTC
D gene: NA; clone size: NA; J gene: TRBJ2-7; V gene: TRBV12-3/TRBV12-4; CDR3 protein: CASSFGGAGNEQYF; CDR3 DNA: TGTGCCAGCAGTTTCGGGGGCGCCGGCAACGAGCAGTACTTC
D gene: NA; clone size: many; J gene: TRBJ2-2; V gene: TRBV6-6; CDR3 protein: CASSLLVGGELFF; CDR3 DNA: TGTGCCAGCAGTCTCCTTGTCGGCGGGGAGCTGTTTTTT
D gene: NA; clone size: few; J gene: TRBJ2-5; V gene: TRBV12-3/TRBV12-4; CDR3 protein: CASSLALGGRETQYF; CDR3 DNA: TGTGCCAGCAGTTTAGCGCTAGGGGGGAGAGAGACCCAGTACTTC
D gene: NA; clone size: many; J gene: TRBJ1-6; V gene: TRBV7-9; CDR3 protein: CASSPQGDLDLLHF; CDR3 DNA: TGTGCCAGCAGCCCGCAGGGAGATTTGGATCTCCTCCACTTT
D gene: TRBD1; clone size: many; J gene: TRBJ2-7; V gene: TRBV29-1; CDR3 protein: CSVGQGASEQYF; CDR3 DNA: TGCAGCGTTGGACAGGGGGCCAGCGAGCAGTACTTC
D gene: TRBD1; clone size: NA; J gene: TRBJ2-3; V gene: TRBV5-4; CDR3 protein: CASSFPGQGADTQYF; CDR3 DNA: TGTGCCAGCAGCTTTCCGGGACAGGGTGCAGATACGCAGTATTTT
D gene: NA; clone size: NA; J gene: TRBJ2-3; V gene: TRBV11-2; CDR3 protein: CASSLGVRDTQYF; CDR3 DNA: TGTGCCAGCAGCTTGGGGGTTAGAGATACGCAGTATTTT
D gene: TRBD2; clone size: NA; J gene: TRBJ2-7; V gene: TRBV6-1; CDR3 protein: CASRDSGRSSYEQYF; CDR3 DNA: TGTGCCAGCAGAGATAGCGGGCGGAGCTCCTACGAGCAGTACTTC
D gene: TRBD2; clone size: few; J gene: TRBJ2-5; V gene: TRBV15; CDR3 protein: CATSSRTSGETQYF; CDR3 DNA: TGTGCCACCAGCTCCCGGACTAGCGGGGAGACCCAGTACTTC
D gene: TRBD2; clone size: few; J gene: TRBJ2-1; V gene: TRBV29-1; CDR3 protein: CSAGTSGRAVEQFF; CDR3 DNA: TGCAGCGCTGGGACTAGCGGGAGGGCCGTTGAGCAGTTCTTC
D gene: NA; clone size: few; J gene: TRBJ2-2; V gene: TRBV7-6; CDR3 protein: CASSQGTPNTGELFF; CDR3 DNA: TGTGCCAGCAGCCAGGGAACCCCGAACACCGGGGAGCTGTTTTTT
D gene: NA; clone size: few; J gene: TRBJ2-3; V gene: TRBV4-3; CDR3 protein: CASSQLASPDTQYF; CDR3 DNA: TGCGCCAGCAGCCAACTAGCCTCTCCCGATACGCAGTATTTT
D gene: NA; clone size: NA; J gene: TRBJ2-1; V gene: TRBV6-4; CDR3 protein: CASSEGGGKQFF; CDR3 DNA: TGTGCCAGCAGTGAGGGCGGGGGCAAGCAGTTCTTC